Listed here are 25 T cell receptor beta chains from one sample, sequenced in a study of blood T cell repertoires in COVID-19. The data were produced by immunoSEQ multiplex PCR, yet TCRdb's version contains in-frame clones alone and is incomplete. The sample yields 310,000 or so clones, 70% to 90% seen once. Material: PBMCs or T cells enriched from blood (not recorded which). These receptors were taken from a woman aged 40-49 years who had recovered from COVID-19.

The J gene is TRBJ2-3, the V gene TRBV12-5; D not certain. The germline gives CDR1 LGHNT, CDR2 FRNRAP. The V end was cut by 5 bases, the J end by 6 bases, with 9 bases between. This CDR3 has 12 residues. The CDR3 protein is CASGPGPDTQYF. CDR3 DNA sequence: TGTGCTAGTGGTCCCGGTCCGGATACGCAGTATTTT.

The table lists this clone with a few counts. This chain links TRBV5-4 with TRBJ2-7; perhaps TRBD2 as D (6 bases). The CDR3 consists of 14 residues. The germline V gene encodes CDR1 SGHNT and CDR2 YYREEE (reference sequence). Trimming removed 0 bases from V and 3 bases from J, with 10 bases in between. CDR3 DNA: TGTGCCAGCAGCTTGGTCTCCGGGAGCTACGAGCAGTACTTC. The encoded protein is CASSLVSGSYEQYF.

This rearrangement joins TRBV2 to TRBJ1-5, with TRBD1 identical over 8 bases. J gave up 2 bases and V 6 bases, and 6 bases lay outside the gene matches. Germline V gene sequence: CDR1 SNHLY, CDR2 FYNNEI. The CDR3 is made up of 15 amino acids. CDR3 DNA: TGTGCCAGCAGCCTCTCGACAGGGGGCAATCAGCCCCAGCATTTT. Its translation is CASSLSTGGNQPQHF.

This clone was counted only a few times. The chain has TRBV9 and TRBJ2-5; 7 bases agree with TRBD1. V was clipped by 1 base and J by 5 bases; unmatched bases: 8. Germline V gene sequence: CDR1 SGDLS, CDR2 YYNGEE. This CDR3 is 15 amino acids long. The CDR3 DNA is TGTGCCAGCAGCGTAACCGGGACAGAGTGGGAGACCCAGTACTTC. This codes for CASSVTGTEWETQYF.

The chain carries TRBV6-5 and TRBJ2-7; possible D gene TRBD1, 6 bases. The V and J ends lost 7 bases and 2 bases respectively, with 12 bases between them. Looked up from germline, CDR1 is MNHEY and CDR2 is SVGAGI. The CDR3 loop spans 13 amino acids. In nucleotides, the CDR3 is TGTGCCAGCAAGATCCAGGGGACCTACGAGCAGTACTTC. Its translation: CASKIQGTYEQYF.

The genes are TRBV7-9 and TRBJ2-7; D uncertain. In germline, CDR1 is SEHNR, CDR2 FQNEAQ (reference sequence). V was pared by 3 bases and J by 2 bases, with 8 bases between. The CDR3 spans 13 residues. CDR3 sequence (DNA): TGTGCCAGCAGCTTTAAGAGCACCTACGAGCAGTACTTC. It codes for CASSFKSTYEQYF.

With respect to this clone: In the same sample, other DNA sequences code for this CDR3. V is TRBV6-2 or TRBV6-3 and J is TRBJ1-5, with D possibly matching TRBD1 (6 bases). V gave up 6 bases and J gave up 2 bases, with 8 bases separating them. The CDR3 has 13 residues. Germline CDR1 and CDR2: MNHEY and SVGEGT. The CDR3 region has the DNA TGTGCCAGCAGCAGGGGTGGCAATCAGCCCCAGCATTTT. This sequence encodes CASSRGGNQPQHF.

In this sample, this clone turned up many times. The chain recombines TRBV9 with TRBJ1-4, with TRBD1 identical over 7 bases. This CDR3 is 15 amino acids long. Per the germline V gene, CDR1 is SGDLS and CDR2 is YYNGEE. With 4 bases clipped from V and 2 bases from J, the junction kept 5 bases outside the gene matches. CDR3 protein: CASSPTTGTNEKLFF. The CDR3 DNA reads as TGTGCCAGCAGCCCGACGACAGGGACTAATGAAAAACTGTTTTTT.

V and J are TRBV3-1 (or the pseudogene TRBV3-2) and TRBJ2-5; 8 nucleotides line up with TRBD2. This CDR3 has 14 residues. V shed 4 bases and J 5 bases; nucleotides not matched to a gene: 6. Per the germline V gene, CDR1 is LGHDT and CDR2 is YNNKEL (reference sequence). CDR3 bases: TGTGCCAGCAGCCCCGGGGGGGCGGAGGAGACCCAGTACTTC. It is translated as CASSPGGAEETQYF.

The J gene is TRBJ2-3, the V gene TRBV5-4; tentatively, D is TRBD1 (6 bases). The CDR3 consists of 14 residues. Germline V gene sequence: CDR1 SGHNT, CDR2 YYREEE (reference sequence). V lost 1 base and J 6 bases, leaving 12 bases between the germline ends. CDR3 amino acids: CASSLRGGGDTQYF. The DNA for the CDR3 is TGTGCCAGCAGCTTGCGTGGGGGCGGTGATACGCAGTATTTT.

The DNA for the CDR3 is TGCAGTTTAAGGGACAGTAGCGGCTACACCTTC. It translates to CSLRDSSGYTF. The chain is built from TRBV20-1 and TRBJ1-2; 7 bases map to TRBD1. V shed 8 bases and J 8 bases; nucleotides not matched to a gene: 8. Germline CDR1 DFQATT, CDR2 SNEGSKA (reference sequence). The CDR3 spans 11 residues.

J is TRBJ2-5 and V is TRBV19, with a possible D match to TRBD1 (6 bases). Germline CDR1 and CDR2: LNHDA and SQIVND (reference sequence). The V and J ends lost 11 bases and 7 bases respectively, with 20 bases between them. This CDR3 is 13 amino acids long. CDR3 nucleotides: TGTGCCCGACTTCGGACTTTACAGGGGACCCAGTACTTC. Its protein product is CARLRTLQGTQYF. Looking up the rest from reference TRBV19 and TRBJ2-5 gives the full variable domain: DGGITQSPKYLFRKEGQNVTLSCEQNLNHDAMYWYRQDPGQGLRLIYYSQIVNDFQKGDIAEGYSVSREKKESFPLTVTSAQKNPTAFYLCARLRTLQGTQYFGPGTRLLVL.

The CDR3 bases are TGTGCCAGCAGTTTATCCGGGGAAGGCTACACCTTC. Its protein is CASSLSGEGYTF. The chain has TRBV28 and TRBJ1-2; D is unresolved. Germline assignment: CDR1 MDHEN and CDR2 SYDVKM. Trimming took off 1 base at V and 8 bases at J, with 8 bases between the two ends. The CDR3 extends over 12 amino acids.

This chain connects TRBV19 to TRBJ2-1; TRBD2 matches 7 bases. V was clipped by 10 bases and J by 6 bases; unmatched bases: 12. CDR3 length: 14 residues. Germline lookup yields CDR1 LNHDA and CDR2 SQIVND (reference sequence). The CDR3: CATGRDYPFNEQFF. The CDR3 DNA sequence: TGTGCCACTGGTAGGGACTACCCGTTCAATGAGCAGTTCTTC.

V and J are TRBV24-1 and TRBJ1-5; maybe TRBD1 (5 bases). The CDR3 runs to 14 residues. V lost 5 bases and J 5 bases, leaving 12 bases between the germline ends. The germline V gene has CDR1 KGHDR and CDR2 SFDVKD. In DNA, the CDR3 is TGTGCCACCAGTGGTGGGACTAATTATCAGCCCCAGCATTTT. It yields the protein CATSGGTNYQPQHF.

V usage is TRBV7-3 and J usage is TRBJ1-3, with 8 positions matching TRBD1. The CDR3 has 15 residues. Trimming cost V 3 bases and J 0 bases; bases outside gene matches: 1. Germline-derived CDR1 and CDR2 are SGHTA and FQGTGA. CDR3 nucleotide sequence: TGTGCCAGCAGCTTCGGACAGGGCTCTGGAAACACCATATATTTT. Translated: CASSFGQGSGNTIYF.

V and J are TRBV7-3 and TRBJ1-6, with TRBD1 matching 11 bases. CDR1 is SGHTA, CDR2 FQGTGA, per germline. The CDR3 has 15 residues. Trimming cost V 5 bases and J 7 bases; bases outside gene matches: 4. The CDR3 region has the DNA TGTGCCAGCAGCCTGGACAGGGGGCGGAATTCACCCCTCCACTTT. This codes for CASSLDRGRNSPLHF.

This CDR3 is CASSLILEETQYF. The CDR3 DNA sequence: TGCGCCAGCAGCTTGATACTAGAAGAGACCCAGTACTTC. The chain joins TRBV5-1 to TRBJ2-5, with a possible D match to TRBD2 (5 bases). CDR3 length: 13 amino acids. The V gene lost 1 base and the J gene lost 3 bases, with 7 bases spanning the gap. Germline values: CDR1 SGHRS, CDR2 YFSETQ.

This rearrangement joins TRBV9 to TRBJ2-2; 10 bases map to TRBD2. V gave up 1 base and J gave up 4 bases; unmatched junction bases: 10. The CDR3 has 18 amino acids. CDR1 is SGDLS, CDR2 YYNGEE, per germline. The CDR3 nucleotides read TGTGCCAGCAGCGTATTGGCTAGCGGGAGTTTGAGCACCGGGGAGCTGTTTTTT. Translated, it gives CASSVLASGSLSTGELFF.

This clone was counted once. DNA of the CDR3: TGTGCCAGCAGTGAATTCGGAGGGGTTGAAAAACTGTTTTTT. Protein product: CASSEFGGVEKLFF. V usage is TRBV6-1 and J usage is TRBJ1-4; maybe TRBD1 (5 bases). The germline CDR1 and CDR2 sequences are MNHNS and SASEGT. This CDR3 has 14 residues. Trimming cost V 2 bases and J 7 bases, with 11 bases left between them.

The chain has TRBV10-3 and TRBJ2-5; 9 bases line up with TRBD1. The CDR3 consists of 17 residues. Germline V gene sequence: CDR1 ENHRY, CDR2 SYGVKD. With V trimmed by 2 bases and J by 6 bases, 13 bases remained unmatched. The CDR3 protein is CAISEATGTGMMKTQYF. DNA for the CDR3: TGTGCCATCAGTGAGGCCACCGGGACAGGGATGATGAAGACCCAGTACTTC.

The rearrangement links TRBV6-6 to TRBJ2-5, with TRBD1 identical over 7 bases. Germline CDR1 is MNHNY and CDR2 is SVGAGI (reference sequence). The CDR3 contains 14 residues. Trimming cost V 4 bases and J 1 base; bases outside gene matches: 3. The CDR3 region has the DNA TGTGCCAGCAGTTTTGGACAGGCCCAAGAGACCCAGTACTTC. It translates to CASSFGQAQETQYF.

A few counts support this clone. V and J are TRBV5-4 and TRBJ2-1; 7 nucleotides agree with TRBD2. The ends lost 9 bases at V and 4 bases at J; junction bases unmatched: 19. The CDR3 totals 17 residues. The germline gives CDR1 SGHNT, CDR2 YYREEE (reference sequence). CDR3 in DNA: TGTGCCACCAAGCGGGGTAGCGGGTCTCTAGGGTACAATGAGCAGTTCTTC. As protein: CATKRGSGSLGYNEQFF.

The sample holds one count of this clone. V is TRBV27 and J is TRBJ1-3; D might be TRBD1 (5 bases). From germline, CDR1 is MNHEY and CDR2 SMNVEV (reference sequence). Trimming removed 3 bases at V and 4 bases at J, with 7 bases between. The CDR3 spans 13 residues. The CDR3 coding sequence is TGTGCCAGCAGTTTCAGGGAAGGAAACACCATATATTTT. Translation: CASSFREGNTIYF.

J is TRBJ2-7 and V is TRBV4-1; 8 nucleotides line up with TRBD1. The CDR3 is 14 amino acids. The germline V gene encodes CDR1 MGHRA and CDR2 YSYEKL. J was trimmed by 3 bases and V by 4 bases; bases with no gene match: 5. Here the CDR3 DNA reads TGCGCCAGCAGCCCCGGGACAGGATTCTACGAGCAGTACTTC. It yields the protein CASSPGTGFYEQYF.